The TCR beta chain described here comes from a study of blood T cell repertoires in COVID-19. Assay used: immunoSEQ multiplex PCR; TCRdb lists only in-frame clones, some missing. Seen here are over 250,000 clones, 85% to 90% observed once, and the top ten hold just under 6.5%. V lost 5 bases and J lost 13; bases outside the gene matches: 10. The CDR3 is 12 amino acids. Germline V gene sequence: CDR1 LNHDA, CDR2 SQIVND (reference sequence). This receptor was identified in a woman in her 50s with COVID-19, enrolled during active disease. The chain combines TRBV19 with TRBJ1-1; 7 bases are a match to TRBD1. The specimen sequenced was peripheral blood. The CDR3 DNA sequence: TGTGCCAGTAGTTTCCCCAGGGGGACCGGTTTCTTT. It encodes CASSFPRGTGFF.